A single sample gave rise to the 23 T cell receptor beta chains below, sequenced in a study of blood T cells in healthy people across ages. A J-beta primer mix and a sample-barcoded 5' primer were used in a second PCR of roughly 6 to 11 cycles. TCRdb independently ran MiXCR on the 5' RACE reads; one entry per CDR3 protein. The table has 800,000 to 900,000 distinct CDR3 sequences, approximately 65% seen once; the top ten hold 28%. Sequencing was carried out using blood. The source of these receptors is a man under 40 in good health.

The rearrangement uses TRBV4-3 and TRBJ2-1; 7 bases align to TRBD1. Germline CDR1 reads LGHNA; CDR2 reads YSLEER. The CDR3 spans 15 residues. V was clipped by 0 bases and J by 4 bases; unmatched bases: 3. The CDR3 sequence is CASSQDSQGYNEQFF. The CDR3 bases are TGCGCCAGCAGCCAAGATTCACAGGGGTACAATGAGCAGTTCTTC.

This clonotype has a single count. The chain combines TRBV9 with TRBJ1-1; D is unclear. Germline CDR1 SGDLS, CDR2 YYNGEE. The CDR3 is 14 residues long. Trimming left V 0 bases short and J 4 bases short, with 10 bases between. CDR3 loop: CASSVGADLTEAFF. The CDR3, as DNA: TGTGCCAGCAGCGTAGGGGCAGACCTCACTGAAGCTTTCTTT.

J is TRBJ2-1 and V is TRBV14, with D tentatively TRBD2 (5 bases). V was trimmed by 4 bases and J by 12 bases, leaving 19 bases between them. Germline V gives CDR1 SGHDN, CDR2 FVKESK. The CDR3 loop spans 14 amino acids. In nucleotides, the CDR3 is TGTGCCAGCAGCCCTAGGACTGAGCGTACCAGGCAGTTCTTC. Translating gives CASSPRTERTRQFF.

The J gene is TRBJ2-1, the V gene TRBV4-2; D is possibly TRBD2 (5 bases). Germline V CDR1 and CDR2: LGHNA, YNFKEQ. Trimming pared 0 bases from V and 4 bases from J, leaving 13 bases between. CDR3 length: 16 residues. The CDR3 DNA follows: TGTGCCAGCAGCCAAGAATGGCTAGCCTGGTACAATGAGCAGTTCTTC. Translating gives CASSQEWLAWYNEQFF.

The chain recombines TRBV27 with TRBJ2-3, with D tentatively TRBD2 (7 bases). The germline CDR1 and CDR2 sequences are MNHEY and SMNVEV (reference sequence). V dropped 6 bases and J dropped 5 bases, with 27 bases sitting between them. The CDR3 extends over 18 amino acids. The CDR3 DNA reads TGTGCCAGCAGCCCGTTGGATGGTGCGGGGGCCTCCAAAGATACGCAGTATTTT. Translating it yields CASSPLDGAGASKDTQYF.

The chain combines TRBV7-9 with TRBJ2-1, with no clear D. Between the trimmed V and J ends, which lost 8 bases and 5 bases, there was a span of 13 bases. Germline V lookup: CDR1 SEHNR, CDR2 FQNEAQ (reference sequence). The CDR3 covers 13 residues. CDR3 sequence: CASSVTADNEQFF. The CDR3 DNA reads TGTGCCAGCTCCGTTACAGCCGACAATGAGCAGTTCTTC.

The gene calls are TRBV20-1 and TRBJ1-5; D is ambiguous. Germline-derived CDR1 and CDR2 are DFQATT and SNEGSKA (reference sequence). V shed 5 bases and J shed 4 bases, with 12 bases lying between them. The CDR3 runs to 13 residues. The DNA of the CDR3 is TGCAGTGCTCAAGCGGGGAATAATCAGCCCCAGCATTTT. Protein sequence: CSAQAGNNQPQHF.

The chain uses TRBV4-2 and TRBJ2-1; perhaps D is TRBD1 or TRBD2 (6 bases each). The germline V gene has CDR1 LGHNA and CDR2 YNFKEQ. This CDR3 region has 14 residues. The ends were cut back, 4 bases at V and 5 bases at J, with 12 bases in the middle. CDR3: CASSPGGQNNEQFF. The CDR3 DNA sequence: TGTGCCAGCAGCCCTGGGGGGCAGAACAATGAGCAGTTCTTC.

For this clonotype: A much more abundant neighbour one base away suggests this may be a read error. V gene TRBV5-1 combines with J gene TRBJ2-5, with 7 bases aligning to TRBD1. The CDR3 runs to 15 residues. The germline V gene encodes CDR1 SGHRS and CDR2 YFSETQ. The CDR3 region is CTSSTTGDRAETQYF. In DNA form, the CDR3 reads TGCACCAGCAGCACAACAGGGGATCGGGCGGAGACCCAGTACTTC. The whole variable domain, filled in from reference TRBV5-1 and TRBJ2-5, reads KAGVTQTPRYLIKTRGQQVTLSCSPISGHRSVSWYQQTPGQGLQFLFEYFSETQRNKGNFPGRFSGRQFSNSRSEMNVSTLELGDSALYLCTSSTTGDRAETQYFGPGTRLLVL.

V gene TRBV28 combines with J gene TRBJ2-4, with 8 positions matching TRBD1. The V and J ends lost 7 bases and 6 bases, in that order; junction bases with no gene match: 8. There are 14 residues in the CDR3. CDR1 and CDR2 (germline): MDHEN, SYDVKM. DNA for the CDR3: TGTGCCAGCACCTCCGGGACAGGACTAAACATTCAGTACTTC. It encodes CASTSGTGLNIQYF.

This clonotype came up a few times. The V and J genes are TRBV6-6 and TRBJ2-7; the match to TRBD2 covers 12 bases. Germline V gene lookup returns CDR1 MNHNY and CDR2 SVGAGI (reference sequence). After removal of 5 bases from V and 3 bases from J, the junction contained 5 bases not matched to a gene. This CDR3 comprises 15 residues. CDR3 sequence (DNA): TGTGCCAGCAGTACACTAGCGGGGGGCTTCTACGAGCAGTACTTC. Amino acid sequence: CASSTLAGGFYEQYF.

The chain combines TRBV9 with TRBJ2-5; 8 bases align to TRBD2. Germline V lookup: CDR1 SGDLS, CDR2 YYNGEE. V lost 0 bases to trimming and J lost 5 bases; unmatched junction nucleotides: 9. The CDR3 extends over 16 amino acids. The CDR3 sequence: CASSVEASGSWETQYF. The CDR3 DNA reads as TGTGCCAGCAGCGTAGAGGCTAGCGGGTCGTGGGAGACCCAGTACTTC.

This chain joins TRBV3-1 and TRBJ2-1; D gene unclear. This CDR3 region has 15 residues. The V end lost 2 bases, the J end lost 8 bases, and 16 bases lay between the germline ends. CDR1 LGHDT and CDR2 YNNKEL come from the germline V gene (reference sequence). This chain's CDR3 is CASSQPLNDADEQFF. DNA of the CDR3: TGTGCCAGCAGCCAACCACTGAATGACGCTGATGAGCAGTTCTTC.

The chain couples TRBV12-3 or TRBV12-4 to TRBJ2-7; D is unclear. With 6 bases removed from V and 2 bases from J, the gap between germline ends came to 14 bases. The CDR3 loop spans 14 amino acids. The CDR3 bases are TGTGCCAGCAGGCCCAGGACGGGTACCTACGAGCAGTACTTC. Its translation: CASRPRTGTYEQYF.

About this clonotype: Just one base apart from a much larger clone, this may be a read error. The gene calls are TRBV7-2 and TRBJ2-1, with TRBD2 identical over 10 bases. Per germline, CDR1 SGHTA and CDR2 FQGNSA. Trimming took 4 bases from V and 11 from J; bases not matched to a gene: 2. This CDR3 is built from 12 residues. CDR3 sequence reads: CASSSAGGQQFF. CDR3 in DNA: TGTGCCAGCAGCTCAGCGGGGGGGCAGCAGTTCTTC.

This chain connects TRBV9 to TRBJ2-3; TRBD2 matches 15 bases. V was clipped by 4 bases and J by 6 bases; unmatched bases: 6. This CDR3 region has 16 residues. Germline V gene sequence: CDR1 SGDLS, CDR2 YYNGEE. CDR3 loop: CASSLGTSGGYDTQYF. As DNA, the CDR3 is TGTGCCAGCAGCCTCGGGACTAGCGGGGGGTACGATACGCAGTATTTT.

The chain has TRBV7-2 and TRBJ2-7; D is undetermined. Germline lookup yields CDR1 SGHTA and CDR2 FQGNSA. The length of the CDR3 is 14 residues. The ends were cut back, 2 bases at V and 2 bases at J, with 10 bases in the middle. The CDR3: CASSLPIIPYEQYF. As DNA, the CDR3 is TGTGCCAGCAGCTTACCCATAATACCCTACGAGCAGTACTTC.

The chain links TRBV2 to TRBJ1-2; 8 bases line up with TRBD1. CDR3 length: 16 residues. Germline CDR1 reads SNHLY; CDR2 reads FYNNEI. With V trimmed by 2 bases and J by 0 bases, 5 bases remained unmatched. The CDR3 DNA reads TGTGCCAGCAGTGAAATGGGACAGGCGGCTAACTATGGCTACACCTTC. Translation: CASSEMGQAANYGYTF.

For this clonotype: The junction departs from the called germline gene at one end, perhaps through a read error. The chain carries TRBV4-2 and TRBJ2-7, with a tentative D call TRBD2 (5 bases). The V gene's germline CDR1 is LGHNA and CDR2 YNFKEQ. The CDR3 has 16 residues. This CDR3 reads CTSSQERASGNYEQYF. As DNA, the CDR3 is TGTACCAGCAGCCAAGAAAGGGCGAGCGGTAACTACGAGCAGTACTTC.

The table lists this clonotype with a few counts. The chain employs TRBV27 and TRBJ2-1; 11 bases align to TRBD2. CDR1 is MNHEY, CDR2 SMNVEV, per germline (reference sequence). V was clipped by 6 bases and J by 6 bases; unmatched bases: 4. The length of the CDR3 is 14 residues. CDR3 residues: CASSLAGGVNEQFF. CDR3 DNA: TGTGCCAGCAGCTTAGCGGGGGGGGTCAATGAGCAGTTCTTC.

This chain joins TRBV4-1 and TRBJ2-1; D is perhaps TRBD2 (6 bases). The CDR3 is made up of 16 amino acids. Germline V gives CDR1 MGHRA, CDR2 YSYEKL. Trimming left V 5 bases short and J 1 base short, with 15 bases between. In nucleotides, the CDR3 is TGCGCCAGCAGCTCCTCCCGGGGAGGTTCCTACAATGAGCAGTTCTTC. Translating it yields CASSSSRGGSYNEQFF.

The rearrangement uses TRBV2 and TRBJ2-2; D not certain. The V gene's germline CDR1 is SNHLY and CDR2 FYNNEI. Trimming took 6 bases from V and 6 from J, leaving 8 bases between them. The CDR3 has 12 residues. The CDR3 nucleotides are TGTGCCAGCAGGAGTGAGCCCGGGGAGCTGTTTTTT. It yields the protein CASRSEPGELFF.

The chain carries TRBV3-1 and TRBJ1-6; 9 nucleotides line up with TRBD1. This CDR3 is built from 15 residues. The germline V gene has CDR1 LGHDT and CDR2 YNNKEL (reference sequence). V lost 3 bases and J lost 9; bases outside the gene matches: 6. The CDR3 loop is CASSHRRDRVSPLHF. The CDR3 DNA is TGTGCCAGCAGCCACCGCCGGGACAGGGTTTCACCCCTCCACTTT.